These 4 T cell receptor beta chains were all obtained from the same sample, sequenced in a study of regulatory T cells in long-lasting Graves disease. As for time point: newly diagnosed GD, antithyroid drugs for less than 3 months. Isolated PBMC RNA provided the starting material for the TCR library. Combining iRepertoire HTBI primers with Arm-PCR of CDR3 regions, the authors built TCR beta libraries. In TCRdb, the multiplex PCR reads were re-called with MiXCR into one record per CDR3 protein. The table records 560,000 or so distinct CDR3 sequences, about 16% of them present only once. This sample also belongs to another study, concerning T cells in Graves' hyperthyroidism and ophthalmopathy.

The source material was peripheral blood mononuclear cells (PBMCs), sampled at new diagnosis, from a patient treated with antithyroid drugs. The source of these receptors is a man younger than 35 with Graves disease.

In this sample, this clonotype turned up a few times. CDR3 residues: CSARDWSNEQFF. In nucleotides, the CDR3 is TGCAGTGCTAGAGATTGGAGCAATGAGCAGTTCTTC. The chain employs TRBV20-1 and TRBJ2-1; no definite D call. The germline V gene has CDR1 DFQATT and CDR2 SNEGSKA (reference sequence). The V gene lost 0 bases and the J gene lost 6 bases, with 6 bases spanning the gap. The CDR3 is made up of 12 amino acids.

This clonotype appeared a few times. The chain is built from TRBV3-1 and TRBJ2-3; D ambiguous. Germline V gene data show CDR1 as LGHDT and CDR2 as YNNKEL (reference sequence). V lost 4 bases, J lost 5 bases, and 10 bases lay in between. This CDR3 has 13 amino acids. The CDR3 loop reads CASSLHSKDTQYF. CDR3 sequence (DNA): TGTGCCAGCAGCCTCCATAGTAAAGATACGCAGTATTTT.

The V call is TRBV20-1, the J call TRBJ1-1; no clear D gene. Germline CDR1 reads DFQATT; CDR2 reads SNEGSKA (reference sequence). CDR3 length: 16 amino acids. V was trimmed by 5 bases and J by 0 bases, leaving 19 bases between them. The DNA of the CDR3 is TGCAGTGCTCCCCGGATAGGTTTAACCATGAACACTGAAGCTTTCTTT. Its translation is CSAPRIGLTMNTEAFF.

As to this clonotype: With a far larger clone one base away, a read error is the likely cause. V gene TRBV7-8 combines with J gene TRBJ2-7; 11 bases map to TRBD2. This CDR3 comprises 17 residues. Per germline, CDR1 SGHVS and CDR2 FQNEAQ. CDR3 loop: CVSSLGLAGGVSYEQYF. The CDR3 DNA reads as TGTGTCAGCAGCTTAGGTCTAGCGGGAGGCGTTAGCTACGAGCAGTACTTC.